In its sample, the clone carrying this TCR beta chain was seen once. Measured with immunoSEQ multiplex PCR; TCRdb has only the in-frame clones, and not every one. The data contain 80,000 to 100,000 clones, roughly 76% of them singletons. This entry is derived from a study of PD-1 blockade in classical Hodgkin lymphoma. The CDR3 is 15 amino acids. V shed 1 base and J shed 4 bases, with 13 bases lying between them. Germline CDR1 is SGHVS and CDR2 is FQNEAQ. Every patient experienced relapse after autologous stem cell transplantation, and brentuximab vedotin exposure varied. The TCR sequence derives from a human donor with classical Hodgkin lymphoma. This material consisted of peripheral blood mononuclear cells (PBMCs), taken before the second cycle of nivolumab. The genes are TRBV7-8 and TRBJ1-2; a possible D gene is TRBD1 (5 bases). The CDR3 sequence is CASSLGVPQGYGYTF. In DNA form, the CDR3 reads TGTGCCAGCAGCTTAGGGGTACCCCAGGGCTATGGCTACACCTTC. The full variable domain, rest sourced from reference TRBV7-8 and TRBJ1-2, is GAGVSQSPRYKVAKRGQDVALRCDPISGHVSLFWYQQALGQGPEFLTYFQNEAQLDKSGLPSDRFFAERPEGSVSTLKIQRTQQEDSAVYLCASSLGVPQGYGYTFGSGTRLTVV.